The entry below gives a single T cell receptor (beta chain) sequence along with its context. What it binds is unknown. The data were taken from a study of cytomegalovirus exposure and HLA in healthy donors. Study observations and caveats: As a later analysis revealed, the rate of TCR association differed by HLA locus, with DRB1 most and HLA-C fewest.

The primer mix had 60 Vbeta and 13 Jbeta primers. The repertoire was sequenced with immunoSEQ multiplex PCR; TCRdb's copy has only in-frame clones and lacks some. This sample has under 200,000 clones; 80% to 85% occur once, and the top ten carry 0.95% to 1.3%. These donors, healthy bone marrow donors, were studied. This CDR3 contains 18 residues. V lost 5 bases and J lost 2, with 24 bases in between. Germline V gene data show CDR1 as PRHDT and CDR2 as FYEKMQ (reference sequence). Sequenced material: PBMCs. The clonotype comes from a young man in good health and CMV-seronegative. The chain is built from TRBV13 and TRBJ1-2, with D maybe TRBD1 (5 bases). CDR3 residues: CASSPEGFGGASNYGYTF. The CDR3, as DNA: TGTGCCAGCAGCCCAGAGGGTTTTGGAGGGGCCTCAAACTATGGCTACACCTTC.